This is a list of T cell receptor beta chains from one sample in a study of T cells in Graves' hyperthyroidism and ophthalmopathy. TCRdb re-derived calls from the multiplex PCR reads in MiXCR, one entry per CDR3 protein. The sample lists around 50,000 distinct CDR3 sequences, less than 60% seen once, with roughly 9.1% in the top ten. Material for sequencing was blood. These receptors originate from a woman in her 50s with Graves' ophthalmopathy. The CDR3 runs from the conserved cysteine through the conserved F or W. The order of the fields is clone size, D gene, J gene, V gene, CDR3 protein, CDR3 DNA. A D gene is named only where the DNA matches it firmly. Rows may omit the clone size; those that give it use once, few, many or a size class.

NA | NA | TRBJ2-3 | TRBV20-1 | CSASGEGGDNEQYF | TGCAGTGCTAGTGGGGAGGGCGGGGACAATGAGCAGTATTTT
many | TRBD2 | TRBJ2-3 | TRBV4-1 | CASSATSNLQTDTQYF | TGCGCCAGCAGCGCGACTAGCAATCTACAAACGGATACGCAGTATTTT
many | TRBD1 | TRBJ2-7 | TRBV11-2 | CASSQPTGVLYEQYF | TGTGCCAGCAGCCAACCGACAGGGGTTTTATACGAGCAGTACTTC
many | NA | TRBJ2-1 | TRBV6-6 | CASSSPLGAGDGEQFF | TGTGCCAGCAGTTCCCCACTCGGGGCAGGGGATGGTGAGCAGTTCTTC
NA | NA | TRBJ2-2 | TRBV5-1 | CASSLPGNPGELFF | TGCGCCAGCAGCTTGCCAGGGAACCCCGGGGAGCTGTTTTTT
few | TRBD1 | TRBJ2-7 | TRBV24-1 | CATSSGTGGEQYF | TGTGCCACCAGTTCCGGGACAGGGGGCGAGCAGTACTTC
many | NA | TRBJ1-3 | TRBV5-1 | CASRPDSSGNTIYF | TGCGCCAGCAGACCGGACAGCTCTGGAAACACCATATATTTT
many | NA | TRBJ1-3 | TRBV9 | CASSGGSYKNTIYF | TGTGCCAGCAGCGGGGGTTCTTACAAGAACACCATATATTTT
NA | TRBD1 | TRBJ2-3 | TRBV10-3 | CAISERQGAGDMQYF | TGTGCCATCAGTGAGAGACAGGGGGCAGGAGATATGCAGTATTTT
once | NA | TRBJ2-7 | TRBV19 | CASGSRELPYEQYF | TGTGCCAGTGGTAGCCGGGAACTGCCCTACGAGCAGTACTTC
NA | NA | TRBJ1-2 | TRBV12-3/TRBV12-4 | CASSLGTDYGYTF | TGTGCCAGCAGTTTGGGGACGGACTATGGCTACACCTTC
NA | NA | TRBJ2-6 | TRBV10-3 | CAISGTWTVRSGANVLTF | TGTGCCATCAGTGGGACATGGACAGTTAGGTCTGGGGCCAACGTCCTGACTTTC
NA | NA | TRBJ2-1 | TRBV24-1 | CACSLGGRGDEQFF | TGTGCCTGTAGCTTAGGGGGACGCGGCGATGAGCAGTTCTTC
NA | NA | TRBJ2-5 | TRBV6-1 | CASRDRLGGTQYF | TGTGCCAGCCGGGACAGACTGGGGGGGACCCAGTACTTC
many | NA | TRBJ2-7 | TRBV14 | CASSQVWGASYEQYF | TGTGCCAGCAGCCAAGTTTGGGGTGCTTCCTACGAGCAGTACTTC
medium-sized | NA | TRBJ1-2 | TRBV25-1 | CASSESGGYGYTF | TGTGCCAGCAGTGAAAGTGGCGGCTATGGCTACACCTTC
many | NA | TRBJ1-3 | TRBV13 | CASSPTGLSGNTIYF | TGTGCCAGCAGCCCTACAGGACTCTCTGGAAACACCATATATTTT
once | TRBD1 | TRBJ2-7 | TRBV10-1 | CASSGRDRPYEQYF | TGCGCCAGCAGTGGCCGGGACAGGCCTTACGAGCAGTACTTC
NA | TRBD2 | TRBJ2-5 | TRBV2 | CASSESGGSETQYF | TGTGCCAGCAGTGAAAGCGGGGGGTCCGAGACCCAGTACTTC
NA | TRBD1 | TRBJ1-2 | TRBV19 | CASNSRDSHNYGYTF | TGTGCCAGTAATAGCCGGGACAGTCATAACTATGGCTACACCTTC
NA | NA | TRBJ2-1 | TRBV20-1 | CSARKVGTNNEQVF | TGCAGTGCTAGAAAAGTGGGAACGAACAATGAGCAGGTCTTC
NA | TRBD1 | TRBJ1-2 | TRBV19 | CASRPRDSSTVGYTF | TGTGCCAGTAGACCCAGGGACAGCTCCACAGTGGGCTACACCTTC
many | NA | TRBJ1-5 | TRBV6-2/TRBV6-3 | CATLQSSNQPQHF | TGTGCCACCCTACAAAGTAGCAATCAGCCCCAGCATTTT
many | NA | TRBJ2-3 | TRBV19 | CASSMVGTDTQYF | TGTGCCAGTAGTATGGTAGGCACAGATACGCAGTATTTT
NA | TRBD2 | TRBJ2-7 | TRBV10-1 | CASSESVTSSEVYEQYF | TGCGCCAGCAGTGAGTCGGTGACTAGCTCAGAGGTCTACGAGCAGTACTTC
many | NA | TRBJ1-4 | TRBV20-1 | CSARSSRVVEKLFF | TGCAGTGCTAGAAGTTCGCGAGTAGTTGAAAAACTGTTTTTT
medium-sized | NA | TRBJ2-7 | TRBV7-2 | CASSAPGREQYF | TGTGCCAGCAGCGCACCGGGGCGGGAGCAGTACTTC
many | TRBD1 | TRBJ2-7 | TRBV6-5 | CASSYRQGAYEQYF | TGTGCCAGCAGTTATCGGCAGGGGGCTTACGAGCAGTACTTC
many | NA | TRBJ2-3 | TRBV19 | CASSGRLPLGDTQYF | TGTGCCAGTAGTGGGCGACTGCCCTTAGGAGATACGCAGTATTTT
NA | NA | TRBJ2-7 | TRBV9 | CASSEDVRAEQYF | TGTGCCAGCAGCGAGGACGTCAGGGCCGAGCAGTACTTC
many | NA | TRBJ1-1 | TRBV7-2 | CASSLASTGTEAFF | TGTGCCAGCAGCTTAGCGAGTACAGGGACTGAAGCTTTCTTT
few | TRBD1 | TRBJ1-2 | TRBV19 | CASSIDRGQGYTF | TGTGCCAGTAGTATTGACAGGGGGCAAGGCTACACCTTC
many | TRBD1 | TRBJ1-4 | TRBV6-6 | CASRDQGAGEKLFF | TGTGCCAGCAGGGACCAGGGGGCTGGGGAAAAACTGTTTTTT
many | TRBD2 | TRBJ2-7 | TRBV6-5 | CASSAPSGGSYEQYF | TGTGCCAGCAGTGCTCCTAGCGGGGGCTCCTACGAGCAGTACTTC
NA | NA | TRBJ1-5 | TRBV20-1 | CSARELAGSADTQHF | TGCAGTGCTAGAGAACTAGCGGGATCTGCAGATACGCAGCATTTT
medium-sized | NA | TRBJ2-3 | TRBV10-3 | CAISGGGYTDTQYF | TGTGCCATCAGTGGCGGGGGCTACACAGATACGCAGTATTTT
NA | TRBD1 | TRBJ1-5 | TRBV10-3 | CAISESIGTGVSNQPQHF | TGTGCCATCAGTGAGTCGATCGGGACAGGGGTTAGCAATCAGCCCCAGCATTTT
NA | NA | TRBJ2-2 | TRBV7-3 | CAGRMGGTGELFF | TGTGCCGGCAGAATGGGCGGGACGGGGGAGCTGTTTTTT
many | TRBD2 | TRBJ2-1 | TRBV2 | CASTRLAGFNEQFF | TGTGCCAGCACCAGACTAGCGGGGTTCAATGAGCAGTTCTTC
NA | NA | TRBJ2-5 | TRBV29-1 | CSVEVTATSMETQYF | TGCAGCGTTGAAGTTACAGCCACTAGCATGGAGACCCAGTACTTC
NA | TRBD1 | TRBJ1-1 | TRBV2 | CASRDRGRMNTEAFF | TGTGCCAGCCGGGACAGGGGAAGGATGAACACTGAAGCTTTCTTT
NA | TRBD2 | TRBJ2-1 | TRBV29-1 | CSVGLAGGEQFF | TGCAGCGTTGGACTAGCGGGAGGCGAGCAGTTCTTC
medium-sized | NA | TRBJ1-2 | TRBV24-1 | CATSGGPGYGYTF | TGTGCCACCAGTGGGGGGCCGGGCTATGGCTACACCTTC
NA | NA | TRBJ1-6 | TRBV2 | CASRPRDNLNSPLHF | TGTGCCAGCAGGCCACGGGACAACCTTAATTCACCCCTCCACTTT
NA | NA | TRBJ1-2 | TRBV9 | CASSVYRTDPYGYTF | TGTGCCAGCAGCGTATACCGGACGGACCCCTATGGCTACACCTTC
NA | TRBD2 | TRBJ2-3 | TRBV27 | CASSLGLLSGNTQYF | TGTGCCAGCAGTTTGGGACTCCTGAGCGGGAATACGCAGTATTTT
medium-sized | NA | TRBJ2-1 | TRBV10-2 | CASKQVQVDEQFF | TGCGCCAGCAAGCAGGTCCAGGTCGATGAGCAGTTCTTC
many | NA | TRBJ2-5 | TRBV29-1 | CSGGGGETQYF | TGCAGCGGGGGAGGGGGGGAGACCCAGTACTTC
NA | NA | TRBJ1-6 | TRBV19 | CASSIAAENSPLHF | TGTGCCAGTAGTATCGCGGCAGAAAATTCACCCCTCCACTTT
many | NA | TRBJ2-3 | TRBV5-6 | CASSLLRDLTDTQYF | TGTGCCAGCAGCTTGCTTCGGGACCTCACAGATACGCAGTATTTT
NA | TRBD2 | TRBJ2-5 | TRBV18 | CASSRESGETQYF | TGTGCCAGCTCGCGGGAGAGTGGAGAGACCCAGTACTTC
NA | TRBD1 | TRBJ1-2 | TRBV20-1 | CSASGEGANGYTF | TGCAGTGCTAGTGGGGAGGGGGCCAATGGCTACACCTTC
NA | TRBD1 | TRBJ1-2 | TRBV20-1 | CSASDRGRIGYTF | TGCAGTGCGTCAGACAGGGGGCGGATTGGCTACACCTTC
NA | TRBD2 | TRBJ2-7 | TRBV5-1 | CASSASGNERYF | TGCGCTAGCAGCGCTAGCGGGAACGAGCGGTACTTC
NA | NA | TRBJ1-3 | TRBV6-4 | CASSDSNTIYF | TGTGCCAGCAGTGACTCCAACACCATATATTTT
many | NA | TRBJ2-7 | TRBV9 | CASSRQQNYEQYF | TGTGCCAGCAGCCGACAGCAGAACTACGAGCAGTACTTC
NA | TRBD2 | TRBJ2-2 | TRBV5-1 | CASSSRLAGSLIAGELLF | TGTGCCAGCAGCTCACGACTAGCGGGGAGCCTGATTGCCGGGGAGCTGCTTTTT
once | NA | TRBJ2-5 | TRBV20-1 | CSARDRPGEETQYF | TGCAGTGCTAGAGATCGGCCGGGCGAGGAGACCCAGTACTTC